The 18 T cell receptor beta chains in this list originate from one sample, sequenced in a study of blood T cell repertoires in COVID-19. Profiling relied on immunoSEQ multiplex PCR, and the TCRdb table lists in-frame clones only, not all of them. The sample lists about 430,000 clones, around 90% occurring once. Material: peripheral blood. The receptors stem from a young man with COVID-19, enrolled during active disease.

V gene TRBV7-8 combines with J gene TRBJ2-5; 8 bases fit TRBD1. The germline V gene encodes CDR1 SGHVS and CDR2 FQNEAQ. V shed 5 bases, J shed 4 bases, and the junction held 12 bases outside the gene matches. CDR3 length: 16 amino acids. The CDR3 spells CASSPRTGPTGETQYF. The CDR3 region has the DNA TGTGCCAGCAGCCCACGGACAGGGCCCACGGGAGAGACCCAGTACTTC.

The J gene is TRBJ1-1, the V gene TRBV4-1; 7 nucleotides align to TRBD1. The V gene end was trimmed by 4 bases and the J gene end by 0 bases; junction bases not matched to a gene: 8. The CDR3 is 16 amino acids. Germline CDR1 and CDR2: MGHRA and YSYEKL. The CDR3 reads CASSPRTGRMNTEAFF. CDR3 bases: TGCGCCAGCAGCCCTCGGACAGGCCGAATGAACACTGAAGCTTTCTTT.

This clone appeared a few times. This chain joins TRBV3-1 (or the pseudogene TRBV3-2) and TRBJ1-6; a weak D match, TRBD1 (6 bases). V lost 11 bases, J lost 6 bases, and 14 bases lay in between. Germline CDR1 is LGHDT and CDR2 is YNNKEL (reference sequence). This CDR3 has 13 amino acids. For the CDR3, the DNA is TGTGCCTCAGGGCTGGGGGCTAATTCACCCCTCCACTTT. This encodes CASGLGANSPLHF.

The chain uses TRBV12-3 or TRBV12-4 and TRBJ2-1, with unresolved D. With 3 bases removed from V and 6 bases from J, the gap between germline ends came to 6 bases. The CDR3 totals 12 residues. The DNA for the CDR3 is TGTGCCAGCAGTTTCCTAACCAATGAGCAGTTCTTC. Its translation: CASSFLTNEQFF.

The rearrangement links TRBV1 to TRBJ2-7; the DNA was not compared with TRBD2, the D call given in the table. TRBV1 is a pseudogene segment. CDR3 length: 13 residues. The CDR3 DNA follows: TGCACCAGCAGCCAAGCCGGACTCCTACGAATGTACTTC. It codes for CTSSQAGLLRMYF.

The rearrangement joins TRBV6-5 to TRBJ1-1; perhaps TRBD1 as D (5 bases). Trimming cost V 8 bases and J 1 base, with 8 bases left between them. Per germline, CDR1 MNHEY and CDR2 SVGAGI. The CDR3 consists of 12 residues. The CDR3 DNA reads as TGTGCCAGCGGTAGGGGGAACACTGAAGCTTTCTTT. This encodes CASGRGNTEAFF.

CDR3 amino acids: CASSDRGRSYNEQFF. The CDR3 DNA follows: TGTGCCAGCAGTGACAGAGGAAGGTCCTACAATGAGCAGTTCTTC. The V gene is TRBV25-1, the J gene TRBJ2-1; D is uncertain. V was cut by 3 bases and J by 1 base, with 10 bases left in between. The CDR3 is made up of 15 amino acids. Germline CDR1 is MGHDK and CDR2 is SYGVNS.

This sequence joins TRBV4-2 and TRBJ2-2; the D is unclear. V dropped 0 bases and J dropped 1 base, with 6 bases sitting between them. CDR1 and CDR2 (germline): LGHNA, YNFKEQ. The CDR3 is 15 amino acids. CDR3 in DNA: TGTGCCAGCAGCCAAGATCTCGGGAACACCGGGGAGCTGTTTTTT. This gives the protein CASSQDLGNTGELFF.

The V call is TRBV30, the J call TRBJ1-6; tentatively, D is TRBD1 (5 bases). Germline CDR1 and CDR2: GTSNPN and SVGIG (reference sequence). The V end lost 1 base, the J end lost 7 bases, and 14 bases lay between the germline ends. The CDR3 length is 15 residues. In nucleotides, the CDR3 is TGTGCCTGGAGTGCCCTGGGACTGTTAAATTCACCCCTCCACTTT. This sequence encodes CAWSALGLLNSPLHF.

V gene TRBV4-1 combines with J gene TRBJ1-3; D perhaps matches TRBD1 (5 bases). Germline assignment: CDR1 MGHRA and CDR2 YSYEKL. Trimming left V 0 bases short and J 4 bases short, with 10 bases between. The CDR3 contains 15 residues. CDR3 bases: TGCGCCAGCAGCCAAGACGGGAGACAGGGAAACACCATATATTTT. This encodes CASSQDGRQGNTIYF.

CDR3 coding DNA: TGTGCCAGTAGTGTACAGGGCCTGACCGGGGAAAAACTGTTTTTT. Its translation is CASSVQGLTGEKLFF. The rearrangement joins TRBV19 to TRBJ1-4, with D possibly matching TRBD1 (6 bases). This CDR3 contains 15 residues. The V and J ends lost 5 bases and 8 bases respectively, with 18 bases between them. Germline CDR1 and CDR2: LNHDA and SQIVND (reference sequence).

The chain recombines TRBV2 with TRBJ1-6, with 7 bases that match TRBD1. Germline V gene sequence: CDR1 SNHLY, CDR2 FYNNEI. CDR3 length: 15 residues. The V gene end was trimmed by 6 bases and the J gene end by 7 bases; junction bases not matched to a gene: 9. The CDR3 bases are TGTGCCAGCAGCGCCAACAGGGGATGGAATTCACCCCTCCACTTT. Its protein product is CASSANRGWNSPLHF.

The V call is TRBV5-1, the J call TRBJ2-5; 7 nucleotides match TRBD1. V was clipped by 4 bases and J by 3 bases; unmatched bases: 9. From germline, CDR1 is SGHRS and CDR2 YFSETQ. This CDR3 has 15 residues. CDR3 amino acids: CASSVAGTAKETQYF. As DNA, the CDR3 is TGCGCCAGCAGCGTCGCCGGGACAGCAAAAGAGACCCAGTACTTC.

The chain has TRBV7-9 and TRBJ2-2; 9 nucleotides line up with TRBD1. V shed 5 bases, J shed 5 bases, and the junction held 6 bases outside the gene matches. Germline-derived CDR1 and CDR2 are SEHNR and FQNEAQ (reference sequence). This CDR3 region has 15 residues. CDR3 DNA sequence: TGTGCCAGCAGCCCTACCGGGACAGGGACCGGGGAGCTGTTTTTT. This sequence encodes CASSPTGTGTGELFF.

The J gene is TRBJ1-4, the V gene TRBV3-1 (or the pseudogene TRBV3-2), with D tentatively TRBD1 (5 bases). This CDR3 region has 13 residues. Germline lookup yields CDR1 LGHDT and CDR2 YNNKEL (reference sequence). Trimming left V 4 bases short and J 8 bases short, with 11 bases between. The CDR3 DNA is TGTGCCAGCAGCCTGGCAGGGTGGGAAAAACTGTTTTTT. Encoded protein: CASSLAGWEKLFF.

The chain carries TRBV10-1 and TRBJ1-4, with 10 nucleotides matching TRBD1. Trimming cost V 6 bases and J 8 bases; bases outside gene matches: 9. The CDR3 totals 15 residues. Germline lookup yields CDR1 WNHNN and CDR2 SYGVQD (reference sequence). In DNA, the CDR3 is TGCGCCAGCAGGATTCCGGGACAGGGGCACGAAAAACTGTTTTTT. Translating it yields CASRIPGQGHEKLFF.

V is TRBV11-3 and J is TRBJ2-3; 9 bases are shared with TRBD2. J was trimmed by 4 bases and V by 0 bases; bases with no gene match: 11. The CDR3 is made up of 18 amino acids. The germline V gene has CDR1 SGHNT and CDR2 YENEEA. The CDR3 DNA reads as TGTGCCAGCAGCTTAGATAGGGCCTGGACTAGCGCCCCAGATACGCAGTATTTT. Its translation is CASSLDRAWTSAPDTQYF.

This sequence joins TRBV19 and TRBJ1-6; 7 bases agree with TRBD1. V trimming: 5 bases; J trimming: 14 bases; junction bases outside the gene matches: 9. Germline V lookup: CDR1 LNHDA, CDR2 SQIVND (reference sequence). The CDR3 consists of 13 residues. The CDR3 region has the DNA TGTGCCAGTAGTGATGACAGGGCGGGGTCCCTCCACTTT. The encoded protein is CASSDDRAGSLHF.